This passage covers 9 T cell receptor beta chains from one sample sequenced in a study of cytotoxic CD8 clonotypes in ibrutinib-treated CLL. Sequencing used immunoSEQ multiplex PCR; TCRdb keeps in-frame clones, though not all of them. The sample gives 55,000 to 60,000 clones, roughly 50% of which show up once; around 25% is in the top ten. The sample here was PBMCs, taken at disease progression, from a patient treated with ibrutinib. The receptors come from a human donor with chronic lymphocytic leukemia.

The V call is TRBV4-1, the J call TRBJ2-5, with TRBD1 matching over 7 bases. Unmatched junction bases numbered 10, after V lost 4 bases and J lost 5 bases. The CDR3 consists of 15 residues. The germline V gene has CDR1 MGHRA and CDR2 YSYEKL. CDR3 loop: CASSPEGTVRETQYF. For the CDR3, the DNA is TGCGCCAGCAGCCCGGAAGGGACAGTGCGGGAGACCCAGTACTTC.

The chain has TRBV11-2 and TRBJ2-7, with a tentative D call TRBD1 (5 bases). The CDR3 covers 16 residues. Trimming stripped 2 bases from V and 3 bases from J, with 17 bases between. CDR1 SGHAT and CDR2 FQNNGV come from the germline V gene. The CDR3 loop is CASSLSPGREVYEQYF. CDR3 nucleotides: TGTGCCAGCAGCTTATCCCCAGGCAGGGAAGTCTACGAGCAGTACTTC.

There are many counts of this clone. The V gene is TRBV5-8, the J gene TRBJ1-4, with 7 bases fitting TRBD1. Germline loops: CDR1 SGHTS, CDR2 YDEGEE. Trimming at V came to 2 bases and at J to 0 bases, leaving 4 bases not matched to a gene. This CDR3 region has 16 residues. The CDR3 loop is CASSFGQAATNEKLFF. The CDR3 coding sequence is TGTGCCAGCAGCTTTGGACAGGCCGCAACTAATGAAAAACTGTTTTTT.

This clone has a count of ten or more. V is TRBV4-2 and J is TRBJ1-2, with TRBD1 identical over 7 bases. CDR3 size: 18 residues. Per germline, CDR1 LGHNA and CDR2 YNFKEQ. The V gene end was trimmed by 0 bases and the J gene end by 3 bases; junction bases not matched to a gene: 13. CDR3 nucleotides: TGTGCCAGCAGCCAAGATTTTATACAGGGGAGCGTTGACTATGGCTACACCTTC. Residues: CASSQDFIQGSVDYGYTF.

V and J are TRBV4-3 and TRBJ2-3, with unresolved D. The CDR3 is 16 residues long. Trimming removed 3 bases from V and 2 bases from J, with 15 bases in between. Germline V gene sequence: CDR1 LGHNA, CDR2 YSLEER. CDR3 nucleotides: TGCGCCAGCAGCCAGGGCCTTATGCGAAACACAGATACGCAGTATTTT. Translating gives CASSQGLMRNTDTQYF.

In nucleotides, the CDR3 is TGCGCCAGCAGCTTAGGGCAGGGGGCGGCGGCCGAGCAGTACTTC. Amino acids: CASSLGQGAAAEQYF. V and J are TRBV5-1 and TRBJ2-7; TRBD1 agrees at 8 bases. This CDR3 contains 15 residues. Germline values: CDR1 SGHRS, CDR2 YFSETQ. V was clipped by 2 bases and J by 6 bases; unmatched bases: 10. Based on the CDR3 plus reference TRBV5-1 and TRBJ2-7, the full variable domain is KAGVTQTPRYLIKTRGQQVTLSCSPISGHRSVSWYQQTPGQGLQFLFEYFSETQRNKGNFPGRFSGRQFSNSRSEMNVSTLELGDSALYLCASSLGQGAAAEQYFGPGTRLTVT.

The V gene is TRBV28, the J gene TRBJ1-3, with D tentatively TRBD1 (6 bases). V lost 5 bases and J lost 0, with 20 bases in between. This CDR3 is built from 18 residues. CDR1 is MDHEN and CDR2 is SYDVKM in the germline V gene. CDR3 amino acids: CASSLRQAYILSGNTIYF. The CDR3, as DNA: TGTGCCAGCAGTCTTAGACAGGCTTACATCCTCTCTGGAAACACCATATATTTT.

This chain connects TRBV6-1 to TRBJ2-2; D possibly corresponds to TRBD1 (5 bases). The CDR3 is 14 amino acids. V shed 11 bases and J shed 1 base, with 14 bases lying between them. Per germline, CDR1 MNHNS and CDR2 SASEGT. CDR3 protein: CAHKGRVNTGELFF. The DNA of the CDR3 is TGTGCCCACAAGGGCAGGGTGAACACCGGGGAGCTGTTTTTT.

The V call is TRBV6-1, the J call TRBJ1-2; TRBD1 might be the D (5 bases). The CDR3 is 13 residues long. The germline V gene has CDR1 MNHNS and CDR2 SASEGT. V was shortened by 4 bases and J by 4 bases, with 10 bases between the two germline ends. The CDR3 region is CASSAGLGYGYTF. The CDR3 DNA sequence: TGTGCCAGCAGTGCGGGACTTGGCTATGGCTACACCTTC.